This T cell receptor beta chain derives from a study of a mutant IDH1 vaccine in newly diagnosed glioma. At the level of the study: Every participant had undergone radiotherapy, temozolomide, or both before, and most underwent both.

Germline V gene sequence: CDR1 MNHNS, CDR2 SASEGT. The CDR3 covers 13 residues. With 6 bases clipped from V and 4 bases from J, the junction kept 4 bases outside the gene matches. As to time point: week 23, last vaccination. Vaccination used 300 ug of mutant IDH1 20-mer peptide per dose, with topical imiquimod. With respect to this clone: What it binds is not known.

Sequenced by immunoSEQ multiplex PCR; TCRdb stores in-frame clones only, minus some. In the table there are 50,000 to 65,000 clones, 85% to 90% of which are singletons. The chain recombines TRBV6-1 with TRBJ2-7; TRBD1 agrees at 9 bases. The origin of this receptor is a middle-aged man with glioma. Source: PBMCs, taken from a glioma patient whose treatment included an IDH1 peptide vaccine. The CDR3 protein is CASSWTGEYEQYF. In DNA, the CDR3 is TGTGCCAGCAGCTGGACAGGGGAATACGAGCAGTACTTC.